The 4 T cell receptor beta chains listed next were all sequenced from one sample in a study of cytomegalovirus exposure and HLA in healthy donors. Both 60 Vbeta primers and 13 Jbeta primers went into the PCR. Here immunoSEQ multiplex PCR was the method, and the copy in TCRdb shows in-frame clones only, minus some. The table includes some 160,000 clones, 80% to 90% detected once. The specimen sequenced was PBMCs. The receptors come from a man aged 25 to 45 in good health and CMV-seropositive.

J is TRBJ1-1 and V is TRBV2; D ambiguous. Germline V lookup: CDR1 SNHLY, CDR2 FYNNEI. Trimming shortened V by 2 bases and J by 3 bases, and 13 bases separated the two germline ends. The CDR3 runs to 15 residues. CDR3 sequence (DNA): TGTGCCAGCAGTGAATACATTGGCGGAGACACTGAAGCTTTCTTT. Its translation: CASSEYIGGDTEAFF. Together with reference TRBV2 and TRBJ1-1, the CDR3 gives the full variable domain: EPEVTQTPSHQVTQMGQEVILRCVPISNHLYFYWYRQILGQKVEFLVSFYNNEISEKSEIFDDQFSVERPDGSNFTLKIRSTKLEDSAMYFCASSEYIGGDTEAFFGQGTRLTVV.

This clone occurred once. The chain uses TRBV6-6 and TRBJ2-7; D ambiguous. V was pared by 0 bases and J by 5 bases, with 8 bases between. The CDR3 covers 13 residues. Germline V CDR1 and CDR2: MNHNY, SVGAGI (reference sequence). The CDR3 loop is CASSYSPSNEQYF. The CDR3 nucleotides are TGTGCCAGCAGTTACTCTCCCAGTAACGAGCAGTACTTC.

The CDR3 is CASSLLNSLRGTEAFF. CDR3 nucleotides: TGTGCCAGCAGCTTATTGAATTCTCTCAGGGGCACTGAAGCTTTCTTT. The rearrangement joins TRBV7-9 to TRBJ1-1; weak D call: TRBD1 (6 bases). V was trimmed by 2 bases and J by 4 bases, leaving 17 bases between them. CDR1 SEHNR and CDR2 FQNEAQ come from the germline V gene (reference sequence). This CDR3 has 16 amino acids.

For the CDR3, the DNA is TGTGCCAGCAGCTTAGATCCCAACCCGGGTGAAAAACTGTTTTTT. Encoded protein: CASSLDPNPGEKLFF. The gene calls are TRBV7-2 and TRBJ1-4; D call uncertain. Germline CDR1 is SGHTA and CDR2 is FQGNSA. The CDR3 runs 15 residues. Trimming shortened V by 1 base and J by 7 bases, and 13 bases separated the two germline ends. Combining the CDR3 with reference TRBV7-2 and TRBJ1-4 gives the whole variable domain GAGVSQSPSNKVTEKGKDVELRCDPISGHTALYWYRQSLGQGLEFLIYFQGNSAPDKSGLPSDRFSAERTGGSVSTLTIQRTQQEDSAVYLCASSLDPNPGEKLFFGSGTQLSVL.